The 10 T cell receptor beta chains reported below all come from one sample, sequenced in a study of cytomegalovirus exposure and HLA in healthy donors. Both 60 Vbeta primers and 13 Jbeta primers went into the PCR. Data came from immunoSEQ multiplex PCR; TCRdb stores just in-frame clones and leaves some out. The table records 150,000 to 170,000 clones, 80% of them present only once. Sequenced sample: PBMCs. Receptors originate from a man aged 30-40 years in good health and CMV-seropositive.

This clone was counted a few times. This chain uses TRBV5-1 with TRBJ2-7; TRBD2 matches 10 bases. Germline lookup yields CDR1 SGHRS and CDR2 YFSETQ. The CDR3 loop spans 15 amino acids. The junction had 5 bases not matched to a gene; V was cut back by 1 base and J by 4 bases. CDR3 nucleotide sequence: TGCGCCAGCAGCTTGACTAGCGGGAAAGCTTACGAGCAGTACTTC. Translating gives CASSLTSGKAYEQYF.

This chain connects TRBV5-1 to TRBJ2-7, with 8 positions matching TRBD2. Germline V lookup: CDR1 SGHRS, CDR2 YFSETQ. The CDR3 covers 15 residues. The junction had 8 bases not matched to a gene; V was cut back by 0 bases and J by 6 bases. The CDR3 region is CASSLVAGLGGEQYF. CDR3 DNA: TGCGCCAGCAGCTTGGTAGCGGGATTGGGGGGCGAGCAGTACTTC.

The rearrangement uses TRBV6-1 and TRBJ2-1; TRBD2 matches 9 bases. This CDR3 is 13 amino acids long. V was pared by 7 bases and J by 9 bases, with 7 bases of the junction left unmatched. CDR1 and CDR2 from the germline V gene are MNHNS and SASEGT. The CDR3 DNA sequence: TGTGCCAGCAAGGTAGCGGGAGTGGGTGAGCAGTTCTTC. It codes for CASKVAGVGEQFF.

Here the CDR3 reads CASSLASQGVSEQYF. The CDR3 DNA reads TGTGCCAGCAGCTTAGCCTCGCAAGGAGTCTCCGAGCAGTACTTC. The chain carries TRBV7-9 and TRBJ2-7, with no clear D. The CDR3 spans 15 residues. From germline, CDR1 is SEHNR and CDR2 FQNEAQ (reference sequence). Between the trimmed V and J ends, which lost 0 bases and 6 bases, there was a span of 15 bases.

The chain has TRBV6-1 and TRBJ2-7; TRBD1 might be the D (6 bases). V was trimmed by 6 bases and J by 0 bases, leaving 12 bases between them. The CDR3 totals 14 residues. Germline CDR1 is MNHNS and CDR2 is SASEGT. CDR3 DNA sequence: TGTGCCAGCAGGCCCAACAGGGCCTCCTACGAGCAGTACTTC. The encoded protein is CASRPNRASYEQYF.

The CDR3 bases are TGTGCCAGCACAGGACTGGCTACCTACGAGCAGTACTTC. It encodes CASTGLATYEQYF. This sequence joins TRBV28 and TRBJ2-7; maybe TRBD2 (5 bases). Germline assignment: CDR1 MDHEN and CDR2 SYDVKM. The CDR3 extends over 13 amino acids. V dropped 7 bases and J dropped 2 bases, with 12 bases sitting between them.

A remark on this clone: The junction differs from germline at one of its ends, possibly a read error. Other DNA sequences in the sample encode the same CDR3. The chain links TRBV29-1 to TRBJ2-3, with D possibly being TRBD2 (7 bases). The germline V gene has CDR1 SQVTM and CDR2 ANQGSEA. The CDR3 is 15 amino acids. This CDR3 is CSVEGWEGRTDTQYF. The CDR3 bases are TGCAGCGTTGAAGGATGGGAGGGAAGGACAGACACGCAGTATTTT.

J is TRBJ1-4 and V is TRBV6-1, with TRBD1 matching 7 bases. V dropped 10 bases and J dropped 7; count of bases not matched to a gene: 9. In germline, CDR1 is MNHNS, CDR2 SASEGT. The CDR3 consists of 13 residues. In DNA form, the CDR3 reads TGTGCCATTACGACAGGGATTCGTGAAAAACTGTTTTTT. This codes for CAITTGIREKLFF.

The chain recombines TRBV15 with TRBJ2-1; D remains ambiguous. V was shortened by 0 bases and J by 6 bases, with 6 bases between the two germline ends. Germline V gene data show CDR1 as LNHNV and CDR2 as YYDKDF (reference sequence). There are 13 residues in the CDR3. The CDR3 spells CATSRDVSNEQFF. The CDR3 nucleotides are TGTGCCACCAGCAGAGATGTGAGCAATGAGCAGTTCTTC.

This chain connects TRBV18 to TRBJ1-4; D is unresolved. Germline V gene data show CDR1 as KGHSH and CDR2 as LQKENI. This CDR3 comprises 15 residues. V was cut by 3 bases and J by 7 bases, with 15 bases left in between. The chain's CDR3 is CASSPTQRETEKLFF. The CDR3 DNA sequence: TGTGCCAGCTCACCGACACAGAGAGAAACTGAAAAACTGTTTTTT.